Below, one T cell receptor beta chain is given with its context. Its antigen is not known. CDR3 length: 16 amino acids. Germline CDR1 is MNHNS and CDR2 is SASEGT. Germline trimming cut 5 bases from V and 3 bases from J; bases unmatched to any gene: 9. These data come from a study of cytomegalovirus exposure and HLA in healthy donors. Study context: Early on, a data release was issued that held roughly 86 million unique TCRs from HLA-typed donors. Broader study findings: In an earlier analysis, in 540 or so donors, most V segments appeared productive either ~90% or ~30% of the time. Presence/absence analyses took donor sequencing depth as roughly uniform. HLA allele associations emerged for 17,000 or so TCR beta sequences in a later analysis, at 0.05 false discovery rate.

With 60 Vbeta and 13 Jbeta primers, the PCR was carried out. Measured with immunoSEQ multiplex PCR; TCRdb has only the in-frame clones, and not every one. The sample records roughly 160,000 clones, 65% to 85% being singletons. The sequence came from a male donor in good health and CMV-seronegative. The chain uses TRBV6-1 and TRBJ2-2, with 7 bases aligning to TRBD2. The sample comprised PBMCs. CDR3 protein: CASSQVGGGYTGELFF. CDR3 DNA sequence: TGTGCCAGCAGTCAAGTGGGGGGGGGATACACCGGGGAGCTGTTTTTT.